The 20 T cell receptor beta chains below all came from one sample that was sequenced in a study of blood T cell repertoires in COVID-19. TCRdb's table, derived via immunoSEQ multiplex PCR, lists solely in-frame clones and lacks some. The top ten clones hold approximately 6.1% of a sample with 200,000 to 250,000 clones, around 86% of them seen once. Sequences were obtained from peripheral blood. Source of these receptors: a man older than 75 with acute or convalescent COVID-19.

This chain joins TRBV7-9 and TRBJ2-5, with D possibly matching TRBD2 (6 bases). This CDR3 contains 12 residues. V lost 6 bases and J lost 9, with 14 bases in between. CDR1 and CDR2 (germline): SEHNR, FQNEAQ (reference sequence). The CDR3 here is CASRGNPGAQYF. The CDR3 nucleotides are TGTGCCAGCAGAGGGAATCCGGGGGCCCAGTACTTC. Full variable domain (missing parts from reference TRBV7-9 and TRBJ2-5): DTGVSQNPRHKITKRGQNVTFRCDPISEHNRLYWYRQTLGQGPEFLTYFQNEAQLEKSRLLSDRFSAERPKGSFSTLEIQRTEQGDSAMYLCASRGNPGAQYFGPGTRLLVL.

V is TRBV3-1 (or the pseudogene TRBV3-2) and J is TRBJ1-3; D gene uncertain. With 5 bases removed from V and 0 bases from J, the gap between germline ends came to 8 bases. Germline V gene data show CDR1 as LGHDT and CDR2 as YNNKEL (reference sequence). The CDR3 extends over 14 amino acids. CDR3 coding DNA: TGTGCCAGCAGCAATGAGGGCTCTGGAAACACCATATATTTT. Residues: CASSNEGSGNTIYF.

This chain connects TRBV7-6 to TRBJ2-3; perhaps TRBD1 as D (6 bases). This CDR3 is built from 15 residues. Trimming took off 7 bases at V and 3 bases at J, with 17 bases between the two ends. Germline CDR1 reads SGHVS; CDR2 reads FNYEAQ. CDR3 amino acids: CASTQSIRGTDTQYF. CDR3 sequence (DNA): TGTGCCAGCACCCAGAGCATCAGGGGAACAGATACGCAGTATTTT. The full variable domain, its missing parts supplied by reference TRBV7-6 and TRBJ2-3, is GAGVSQSPRYKVTKRGQDVALRCDPISGHVSLYWYRQALGQGPEFLTYFNYEAQQDKSGLPNDRFSAERPEGSISTLTIQRTEQRDSAMYRCASTQSIRGTDTQYFGPGTRLTVL.

The chain uses TRBV11-3 and TRBJ1-1; D is unresolved. CDR1 SGHNT and CDR2 YENEEA come from the germline V gene. The germline V and J ends were trimmed by 5 bases and 1 base, with 11 bases remaining between them. CDR3 size: 14 residues. CDR3 coding DNA: TGTGCCAGCAGCCACGGGAGAGGGAACACTGAAGCTTTCTTT. Protein sequence: CASSHGRGNTEAFF.

The chain uses TRBV18 and TRBJ2-6, with TRBD1 identical over 7 bases. Unmatched junction bases numbered 6, after V lost 6 bases and J lost 4 bases. Germline values: CDR1 KGHSH, CDR2 LQKENI. The CDR3 totals 15 residues. The CDR3, as DNA: TGTGCCAGCTCTCACACAGGGGTCGGGGCCAACGTCCTGACTTTC. Translated: CASSHTGVGANVLTF. Full variable domain (rest looked up from reference TRBV18 and TRBJ2-6): NAGVMQNPRHLVRRRGQEARLRCSPMKGHSHVYWYRQLPEEGLKFMVYLQKENIIDESGMPKERFSAEFPKEGPSILRIQQVVRGDSAAYFCASSHTGVGANVLTFGAGSRLTVL.

The V and J genes are TRBV5-5 and TRBJ2-3, with D maybe TRBD2 (5 bases). V was shortened by 4 bases and J by 6 bases, with 18 bases between the two germline ends. This CDR3 comprises 15 residues. Per germline, CDR1 SGHKS and CDR2 YYEKEE (reference sequence). CDR3 amino acids: CASSPVSAAADTQYF. CDR3 nucleotide sequence: TGTGCCAGCAGCCCGGTTAGCGCCGCTGCCGATACGCAGTATTTT.

The chain recombines TRBV6-5 with TRBJ1-2, with unresolved D. The V gene lost 2 bases and the J gene lost 2 bases, with 12 bases spanning the gap. The CDR3 totals 15 residues. Germline CDR1 MNHEY, CDR2 SVGAGI. The CDR3 bases are TGTGCCAGCAGTTACCTCCGGGGAGGGAACTATGGCTACACCTTC. This sequence encodes CASSYLRGGNYGYTF.

The rearrangement joins TRBV7-2 to TRBJ2-5, with TRBD1 identical over 7 bases. V shed 5 bases, J shed 1 base, and the junction held 10 bases outside the gene matches. Germline CDR1 reads SGHTA; CDR2 reads FQGNSA. CDR3 length: 16 residues. Here the CDR3 reads CASSADRAPVQETQYF. For the CDR3, the DNA is TGTGCCAGCAGCGCCGACAGGGCGCCAGTCCAAGAGACCCAGTACTTC.

This clone has just one count. The chain carries TRBV21-1 and TRBJ2-6; TRBD1 is the table's D call and was not checked against the DNA. TRBV21-1 is tagged as a pseudogene. The CDR3 is made up of 22 amino acids. CDR3 amino acids: CASSKGYRSTDREHSGANVLTF. CDR3 in DNA: TGTGCCAGCAGCAAAGGGTATCGAAGCACGGACAGGGAACACTCTGGGGCCAACGTCCTGACTTTC.

The chain uses TRBV24-1 and TRBJ1-2; D is possibly TRBD1 (6 bases). Trimming cost V 4 bases and J 0 bases, with 11 bases left between them. Germline values: CDR1 KGHDR, CDR2 SFDVKD. This CDR3 is 15 amino acids long. DNA for the CDR3: TGTGCCACCAGTGACCGGACAGCCCCTAACTATGGCTACACCTTC. The encoded protein is CATSDRTAPNYGYTF.

The chain recombines TRBV24-1 with TRBJ1-2; TRBD1 is a possible D gene (6 bases). The CDR3 has 16 amino acids. Germline V gene sequence: CDR1 KGHDR, CDR2 SFDVKD. Trimming stripped 5 bases from V and 3 bases from J, with 18 bases between. The chain's CDR3 is CATSGGTGSQDYGYTF. CDR3 DNA: TGTGCCACCAGTGGGGGCACAGGGTCGCAAGACTATGGCTACACCTTC.

V usage is TRBV7-9 and J usage is TRBJ2-7; a weak D match, TRBD2 (6 bases). The germline CDR1 and CDR2 sequences are SEHNR and FQNEAQ (reference sequence). Between the trimmed V and J ends, which lost 5 bases and 7 bases, there was a span of 15 bases. This CDR3 has 13 residues. CDR3 loop: CASSVGTAGEQYV. The CDR3 DNA is TGTGCCAGCAGCGTCGGGACGGCGGGAGAGCAGTACGTC.

V gene TRBV7-3 combines with J gene TRBJ2-2; 13 bases line up with TRBD2. There are 16 residues in the CDR3. J gave up 4 bases and V 6 bases, and 5 bases lay outside the gene matches. Germline-derived CDR1 and CDR2 are SGHTA and FQGTGA. The CDR3 is CASRKLAGGVTGELFF. The DNA for the CDR3 is TGTGCCAGCAGGAAACTAGCGGGAGGGGTCACCGGGGAGCTGTTTTTT.

With respect to this clone: This specimen includes other DNA sequences encoding the same CDR3. The V call is TRBV25-1, the J call TRBJ2-3; TRBD2 agrees at 7 bases. The ends lost 8 bases at V and 0 bases at J; junction bases unmatched: 5. This CDR3 is 14 amino acids long. Germline V lookup: CDR1 MGHDK, CDR2 SYGVNS. The CDR3 nucleotides read TGTGCCAGCTCTCTAGCGGCTAGCACAGATACGCAGTATTTT. Translating it yields CASSLAASTDTQYF. The full variable domain, its missing parts supplied by reference TRBV25-1 and TRBJ2-3, is EADIYQTPRYLVIGTGKKITLECSQTMGHDKMYWYQQDPGMELHLIHYSYGVNSTEKGDLSSESTVSRIRTEHFPLTLESARPSHTSQYLCASSLAASTDTQYFGPGTRLTVL.

The chain employs TRBV30 and TRBJ1-2; maybe TRBD1 (5 bases). Germline assignment: CDR1 GTSNPN and CDR2 SVGIG (reference sequence). The V end was cut by 1 base, the J end by 2 bases, with 8 bases between. The CDR3 spans 13 residues. CDR3 sequence reads: CAWSDQGNYGYTF. The CDR3, as DNA: TGTGCCTGGAGTGATCAGGGCAACTATGGCTACACCTTC.

Only one count was recorded for this clone. V is TRBV18 and J is TRBJ2-1; 10 positions match TRBD1. V shed 5 bases and J 4 bases; nucleotides not matched to a gene: 5. The CDR3 covers 15 residues. The V gene's germline CDR1 is KGHSH and CDR2 LQKENI. CDR3: CASSGQGGPYNEQFF. CDR3 nucleotides: TGTGCCAGCTCAGGACAGGGGGGGCCTTACAATGAGCAGTTCTTC. The complete variable domain, with remaining parts taken from reference TRBV18 and TRBJ2-1, reads NAGVMQNPRHLVRRRGQEARLRCSPMKGHSHVYWYRQLPEEGLKFMVYLQKENIIDESGMPKERFSAEFPKEGPSILRIQQVVRGDSAAYFCASSGQGGPYNEQFFGPGTRLTVL.

The chain employs TRBV15 and TRBJ2-3; 10 nucleotides agree with TRBD2. CDR3 length equals 17 residues. CDR1 and CDR2 (germline): LNHNV, YYDKDF (reference sequence). The V gene end was trimmed by 0 bases and the J gene end by 3 bases; junction bases not matched to a gene: 6. The CDR3: CATSRDPSGRITDTQYF. CDR3 coding DNA: TGTGCCACCAGCAGAGATCCTAGCGGGAGAATAACAGATACGCAGTATTTT.

V usage is TRBV30 and J usage is TRBJ1-2, with D unresolved. CDR3 length: 13 residues. V lost 2 bases and J lost 1, with 8 bases in between. The germline gives CDR1 GTSNPN, CDR2 SVGIG (reference sequence). In DNA, the CDR3 is TGTGCCTGGAGTACGGGAGATAACTATGGCTACACCTTC. This codes for CAWSTGDNYGYTF. Based on the CDR3 plus reference TRBV30 and TRBJ1-2, the full variable domain is SQTIHQWPATLVQPVGSPLSLECTVEGTSNPNLYWYRQAAGRGLQLLFYSVGIGQISSEVPQNLSASRPQDRQFILSSKKLLLSDSGFYLCAWSTGDNYGYTFGSGTRLTVV.

This clone was seen only a few times. The rearrangement uses TRBV2 and TRBJ1-3; D possibly corresponds to TRBD1 (6 bases). Germline CDR1 reads SNHLY; CDR2 reads FYNNEI. The CDR3 is made up of 16 amino acids. Trimming took 5 bases from V and 0 from J, leaving 14 bases between them. CDR3 DNA: TGTGCCAGCAGTCTACTCCAGGGGATCTCTGGAAACACCATATATTTT. Protein sequence: CASSLLQGISGNTIYF.

This clone was recorded only once. CDR3 sequence (DNA): TGTGCCAGCTCACCGATTCTAGACAGGGTGGATGAGCAGTTCTTC. Protein: CASSPILDRVDEQFF. This sequence joins TRBV18 and TRBJ2-1; 7 bases agree with TRBD1. With 3 bases clipped from V and 8 bases from J, the junction kept 10 bases outside the gene matches. Germline V gene sequence: CDR1 KGHSH, CDR2 LQKENI. The CDR3 sequence is 15 residues long.